This passage covers 3 T cell receptor beta chains from one sample sequenced in a study of T cell responses to AZD1222 COVID-19 vaccine. The protocol was immunoSEQ multiplex PCR, while the TCRdb copy is restricted to in-frame clones and leaves out a portion. The sample shows approximately 160,000 clones, 75% to 95% of them seen only once. The specimen was peripheral blood, collected on day 0 of AZD1222 vaccination. These receptors all stem from an adult in good health.

The DNA for the CDR3 is TGTGCCAGCAGCTCAGGACTAGCGGGATCCTCCACTGAGCAGTTCTTC. It translates to CASSSGLAGSSTEQFF. The chain couples TRBV7-3 to TRBJ2-1, with 12 bases identical to TRBD2. The germline gives CDR1 SGHTA, CDR2 FQGTGA. This CDR3 contains 16 residues. V lost 4 bases and J lost 9; bases outside the gene matches: 10. The entire variable domain, with the rest obtained from reference TRBV7-3 and TRBJ2-1, is as follows: GAGVSQTPSNKVTEKGKYVELRCDPISGHTALYWYRQSLGQGPEFLIYFQGTGAADDSGLPNDRFFAVRPEGSVSTLKIQRTERGDSAVYLCASSSGLAGSSTEQFFGPGTRLTVL.

The chain is built from TRBV9 and TRBJ2-7; no clear D gene. Germline V gene sequence: CDR1 SGDLS, CDR2 YYNGEE. CDR3 length: 13 amino acids. V was cut by 4 bases and J by 5 bases, with 13 bases left in between. This CDR3 is CASSPWTTDEQYF. The CDR3 nucleotides are TGTGCCAGCAGCCCCTGGACGACCGACGAGCAGTACTTC.

The chain joins TRBV30 to TRBJ2-7; 7 nucleotides align to TRBD1. With 2 bases clipped from V and 4 bases from J, the junction kept 11 bases outside the gene matches. Germline assignment: CDR1 GTSNPN and CDR2 SVGIG (reference sequence). The CDR3 has 15 amino acids. The CDR3 sequence is CAWSRAFRDRYEQYF. CDR3 bases: TGTGCCTGGAGTCGAGCGTTCCGGGACAGATACGAGCAGTACTTC.